Included here is one TCR beta chain sequence, with context. The entry originates in a study of blood T cell repertoires in COVID-19. TCRdb's copy holds only in-frame clones and misses some; the assay was immunoSEQ multiplex PCR. Of some 290,000 clones in the sample, about nine tenths were seen once. Membership in each cohort depended on participant-reported clinical history. Recovery among Cohort 3 donors was established by two negative PCRs, clearance, or symptom resolution. The CDR3 is 16 amino acids. J gave up 1 base and V 1 base, and 2 bases lay outside the gene matches. Germline V gives CDR1 LGHNA, CDR2 YSLEER.

The sequencing input was PBMCs or T cells enriched from blood (not recorded which). The rearrangement uses TRBV4-3 and TRBJ2-1; 9 bases are shared with TRBD2. The sequence came from a young woman who had recovered from COVID-19. The CDR3 sequence: CASSQGAGGSYNEQFF. The CDR3 DNA reads as TGCGCCAGCAGCCAAGGGGCGGGAGGGTCCTACAATGAGCAGTTCTTC.